This TCR beta chain was captured by sequencing in a study of T cells after posttransplantation cyclophosphamide. Notes on the study in general: TRB clonality was highly associated with recipient CMV seropositivity and reactivation. TRB overlap between skin or GI tissue T cells and blood was limited. Donor CD8+ memory clones often dominated recipient blood repertoires at later times.

V was shortened by 3 bases and J by 2 bases, with 20 bases between the two germline ends. CDR1 MDHEN and CDR2 SYDVKM come from the germline V gene. The CDR3 spans 18 residues. The naive gate required viable CD3+CD4+ or CD3+CD8+ cells with CCR7+CD45RA+CD45RO-CD95-CD27+CD28+ phenotype. The method was immunoSEQ multiplex PCR; TCRdb's version includes in-frame clones alone and lacks a portion of them. Of about 31,000 clones in the sample, just over 90% are singletons; the top ten hold roughly 0.23%. Regarding this clone: Its antigen is unidentified.

The clonotype originates from a woman aged 55-70 years in good health, CMV-negative, and a related stem cell transplant donor. This chain joins TRBV28 and TRBJ1-3; D perhaps matches TRBD1 (6 bases). The sequencing input was naive CD4+ T cells sorted from PBMCs. The DNA of the CDR3 is TGTGCCAGCAGTTTTTCCGATGCTACAGGGCCGCCTGGAAACACCATATATTTT. The encoded protein is CASSFSDATGPPGNTIYF.